This T cell receptor (beta chain) was sequenced during a study of neurological immune-mediated disorders. Overall study findings and caveats: No CDR3 amino acid sequences recurred among expanded clones across subjects, suggesting private repertoires in all groups.

Blood bank volunteers in Maryland, USA, served as healthy controls. There were 800,000 to 1,000,000 CD4+ or CD8+ T cells used in the sorted libraries. TCRdb fed the 5' RACE reads into MiXCR, producing one record per CDR3 protein. The sample lists 45,000 or so distinct CDR3 sequences, about 6% seen once, with around 0.52% in the top ten. The sample holds many counts of this clonotype. Its antigen is not known. CDR3 size: 13 residues. The germline CDR1 and CDR2 sequences are SEHNR and FQNEAQ (reference sequence). V lost 5 bases, J lost 2 bases, and 9 bases lay in between. This chain links TRBV7-9 with TRBJ1-1; D is ambiguous. The sequenced material came from CD4+ T cells from blood. The clonotype originates from a woman between 35 and 50 years old in good health. CDR3 protein: CASSREINTEAFF. CDR3 coding DNA: TGTGCCAGCAGCCGCGAGATTAACACTGAAGCTTTCTTT. The variable domain in full, completed from reference TRBV7-9 and TRBJ1-1, reads DTGVSQNPRHKITKRGQNVTFRCDPISEHNRLYWYRQTLGQGPEFLTYFQNEAQLEKSRLLSDRFSAERPKGSFSTLEIQRTEQGDSAMYLCASSREINTEAFFGQGTRLTVV.